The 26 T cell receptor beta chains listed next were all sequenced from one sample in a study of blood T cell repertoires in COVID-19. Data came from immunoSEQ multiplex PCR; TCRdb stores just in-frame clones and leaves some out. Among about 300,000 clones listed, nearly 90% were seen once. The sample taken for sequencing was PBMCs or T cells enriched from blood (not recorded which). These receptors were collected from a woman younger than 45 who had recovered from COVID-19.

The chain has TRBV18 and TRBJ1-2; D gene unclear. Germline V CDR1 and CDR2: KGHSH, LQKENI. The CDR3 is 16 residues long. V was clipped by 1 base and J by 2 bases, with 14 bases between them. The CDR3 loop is CASSPLEGLSNYGYTF. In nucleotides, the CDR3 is TGTGCCAGCTCACCACTGGAGGGTTTGTCCAACTATGGCTACACCTTC.

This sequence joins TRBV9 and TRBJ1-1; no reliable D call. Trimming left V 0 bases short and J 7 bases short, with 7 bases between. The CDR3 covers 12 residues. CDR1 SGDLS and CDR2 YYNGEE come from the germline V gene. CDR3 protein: CASSVENGEAFF. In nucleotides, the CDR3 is TGTGCCAGCAGCGTAGAAAACGGTGAAGCTTTCTTT.

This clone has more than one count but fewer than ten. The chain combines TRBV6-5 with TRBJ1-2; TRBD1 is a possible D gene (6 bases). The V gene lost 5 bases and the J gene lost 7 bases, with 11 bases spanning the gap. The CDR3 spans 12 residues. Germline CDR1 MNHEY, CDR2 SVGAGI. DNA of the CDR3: TGTGCCAGCAGTCGACAGGCTTCTGGCTACACCTTC. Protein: CASSRQASGYTF.

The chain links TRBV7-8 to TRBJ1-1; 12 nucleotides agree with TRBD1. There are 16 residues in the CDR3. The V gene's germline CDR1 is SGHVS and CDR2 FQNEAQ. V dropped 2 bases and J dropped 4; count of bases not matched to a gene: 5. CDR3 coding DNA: TGTGCCAGCAGCTTATATGGGACAGGGGGCCCCACTGAAGCTTTCTTT. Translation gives CASSLYGTGGPTEAFF.

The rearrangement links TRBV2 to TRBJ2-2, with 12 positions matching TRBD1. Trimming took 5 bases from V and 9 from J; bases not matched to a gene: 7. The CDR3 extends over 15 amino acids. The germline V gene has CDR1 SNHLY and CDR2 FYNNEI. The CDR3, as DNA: TGTGCCAGCAGTACGGGACAGGGGGCGGTCCGGGAGCTGTTTTTT. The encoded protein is CASSTGQGAVRELFF.

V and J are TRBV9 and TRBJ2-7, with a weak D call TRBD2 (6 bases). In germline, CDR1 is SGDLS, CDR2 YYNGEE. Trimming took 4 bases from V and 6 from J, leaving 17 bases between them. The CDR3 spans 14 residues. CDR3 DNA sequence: TGTGCCAGCAGCCCCCGCTCCGCGGGAATCGAGCAGTACTTC. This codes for CASSPRSAGIEQYF.

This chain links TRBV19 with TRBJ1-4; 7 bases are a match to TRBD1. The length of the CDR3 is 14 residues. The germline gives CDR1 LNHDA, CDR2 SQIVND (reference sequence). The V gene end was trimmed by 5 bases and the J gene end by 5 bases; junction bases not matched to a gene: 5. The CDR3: CASSGDRKNEKLFF. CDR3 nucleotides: TGTGCCAGTAGTGGGGACAGAAAGAATGAAAAACTGTTTTTT.

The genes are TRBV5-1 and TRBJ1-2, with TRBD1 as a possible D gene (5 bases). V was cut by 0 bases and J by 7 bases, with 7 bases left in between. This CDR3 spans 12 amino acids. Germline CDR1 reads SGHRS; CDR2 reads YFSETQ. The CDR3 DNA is TGCGCCAGCAGCTTGGAGGGGTCTGGCTACACCTTC. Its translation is CASSLEGSGYTF.

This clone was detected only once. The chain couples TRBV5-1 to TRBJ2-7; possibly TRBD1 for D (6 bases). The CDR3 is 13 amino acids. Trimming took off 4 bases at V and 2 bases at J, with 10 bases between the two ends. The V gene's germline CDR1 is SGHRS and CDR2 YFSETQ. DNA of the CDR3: TGCGCCAGCAGCCCCGGGACAACCTACGAGCAGTACTTC. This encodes CASSPGTTYEQYF.

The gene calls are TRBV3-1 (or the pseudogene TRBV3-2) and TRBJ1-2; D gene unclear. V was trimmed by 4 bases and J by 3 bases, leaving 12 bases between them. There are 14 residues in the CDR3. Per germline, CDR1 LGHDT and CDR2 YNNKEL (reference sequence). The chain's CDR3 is CASSPRHLYYGYTF. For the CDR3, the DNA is TGTGCCAGCAGCCCTCGACACCTATACTATGGCTACACCTTC.

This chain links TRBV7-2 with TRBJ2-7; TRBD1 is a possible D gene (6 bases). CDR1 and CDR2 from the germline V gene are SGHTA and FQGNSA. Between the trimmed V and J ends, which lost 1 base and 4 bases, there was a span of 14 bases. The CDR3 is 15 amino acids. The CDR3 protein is CASSLGARGRYEQYF. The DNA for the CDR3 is TGTGCCAGCAGCTTAGGGGCCAGGGGTCGGTACGAGCAGTACTTC.

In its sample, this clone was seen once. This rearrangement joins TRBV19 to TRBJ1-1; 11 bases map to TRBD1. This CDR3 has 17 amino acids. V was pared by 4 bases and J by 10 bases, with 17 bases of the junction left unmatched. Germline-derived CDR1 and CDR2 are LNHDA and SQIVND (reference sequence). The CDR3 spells CASSTRTGGTTAFGAFF. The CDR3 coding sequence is TGTGCCAGTAGTACGCGGACAGGGGGCACCACAGCGTTCGGAGCTTTCTTT.

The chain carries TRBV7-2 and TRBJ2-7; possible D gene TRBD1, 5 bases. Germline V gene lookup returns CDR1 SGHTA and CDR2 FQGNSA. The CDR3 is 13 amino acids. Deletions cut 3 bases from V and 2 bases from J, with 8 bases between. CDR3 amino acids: CASSFDRPYEQYF. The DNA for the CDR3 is TGTGCCAGCAGCTTCGACAGACCCTACGAGCAGTACTTC.

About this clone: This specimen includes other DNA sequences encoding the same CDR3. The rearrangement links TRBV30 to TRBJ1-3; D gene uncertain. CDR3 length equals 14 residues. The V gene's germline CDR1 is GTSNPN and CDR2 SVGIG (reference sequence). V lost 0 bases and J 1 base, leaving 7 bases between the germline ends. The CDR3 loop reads CAWSVSGSGNTIYF. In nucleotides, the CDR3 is TGTGCCTGGAGTGTATCGGGGTCTGGAAACACCATATATTTT.

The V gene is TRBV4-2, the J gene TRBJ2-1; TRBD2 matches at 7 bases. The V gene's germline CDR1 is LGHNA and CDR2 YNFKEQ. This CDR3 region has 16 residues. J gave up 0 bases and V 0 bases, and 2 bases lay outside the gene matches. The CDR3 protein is CASSQDGGGSYNEQFF. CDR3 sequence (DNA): TGTGCCAGCAGCCAAGATGGGGGGGGCTCCTACAATGAGCAGTTCTTC.

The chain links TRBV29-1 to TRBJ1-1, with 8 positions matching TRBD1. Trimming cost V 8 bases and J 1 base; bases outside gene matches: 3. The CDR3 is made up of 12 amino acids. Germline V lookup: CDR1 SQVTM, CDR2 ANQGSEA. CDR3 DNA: TGCAGCTCCGGGACAGGGAACACTGAAGCTTTCTTT. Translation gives CSSGTGNTEAFF. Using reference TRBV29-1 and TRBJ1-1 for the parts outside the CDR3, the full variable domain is SAVISQKPSRDICQRGTSLTIQCQVDSQVTMMFWYRQQPGQSLTLIATANQGSEATYESGFVIDKFPISRPNLTFSTLTVSNMSPEDSSIYLCSSGTGNTEAFFGQGTRLTVV.

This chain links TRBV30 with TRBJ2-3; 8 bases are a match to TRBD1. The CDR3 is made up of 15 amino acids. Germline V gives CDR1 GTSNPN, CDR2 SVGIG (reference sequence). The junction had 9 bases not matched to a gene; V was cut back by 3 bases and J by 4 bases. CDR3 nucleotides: TGTGCCTGGAGCTTAAGGACAGGGAAGGCAGATACGCAGTATTTT. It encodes CAWSLRTGKADTQYF. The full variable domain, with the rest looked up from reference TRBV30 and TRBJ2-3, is SQTIHQWPATLVQPVGSPLSLECTVEGTSNPNLYWYRQAAGRGLQLLFYSVGIGQISSEVPQNLSASRPQDRQFILSSKKLLLSDSGFYLCAWSLRTGKADTQYFGPGTRLTVL.

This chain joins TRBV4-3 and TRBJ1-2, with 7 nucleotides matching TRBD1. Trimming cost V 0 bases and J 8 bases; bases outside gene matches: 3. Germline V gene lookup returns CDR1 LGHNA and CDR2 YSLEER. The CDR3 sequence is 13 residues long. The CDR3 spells CASSQEGGLGYTF. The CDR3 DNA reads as TGCGCCAGCAGCCAAGAAGGGGGCTTAGGCTACACCTTC.

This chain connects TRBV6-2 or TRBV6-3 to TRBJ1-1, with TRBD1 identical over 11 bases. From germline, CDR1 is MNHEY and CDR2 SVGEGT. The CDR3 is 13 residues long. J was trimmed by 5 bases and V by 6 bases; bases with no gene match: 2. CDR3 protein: CASSRDRGTEAFF. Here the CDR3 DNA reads TGTGCCAGCAGCCGGGACAGGGGGACTGAAGCTTTCTTT.

CDR3 sequence (DNA): TGTGCCATCGGAGCTAGCGGGGACCGGGGGCATTGGGCCGGGGAGCTGTTTTTT. Translated, it gives CAIGASGDRGHWAGELFF. The chain combines TRBV10-3 with TRBJ2-2; 9 positions agree with TRBD2. Germline V gene sequence: CDR1 ENHRY, CDR2 SYGVKD. The CDR3 contains 18 residues. J gave up 6 bases and V 8 bases, and 19 bases lay outside the gene matches.

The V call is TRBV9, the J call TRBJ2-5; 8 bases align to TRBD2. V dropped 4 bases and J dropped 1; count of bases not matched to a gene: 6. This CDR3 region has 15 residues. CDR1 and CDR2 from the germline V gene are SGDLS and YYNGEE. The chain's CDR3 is CASSWLAGSQETQYF. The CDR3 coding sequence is TGTGCCAGCAGCTGGCTAGCGGGTTCCCAAGAGACCCAGTACTTC.

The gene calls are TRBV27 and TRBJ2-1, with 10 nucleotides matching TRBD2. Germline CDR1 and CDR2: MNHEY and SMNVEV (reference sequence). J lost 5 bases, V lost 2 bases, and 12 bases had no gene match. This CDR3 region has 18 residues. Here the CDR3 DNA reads TGTGCCAGCAGTTTACTAGCGGGGGCCCTTCCCAGTAACAATGAGCAGTTCTTC. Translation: CASSLLAGALPSNNEQFF.

CDR3 sequence (DNA): TGTGCCAGCAGTGAAGCGGCCCGGGACAGGAGGTTCTACGAGCAGTACTTC. The encoded protein is CASSEAARDRRFYEQYF. J is TRBJ2-7 and V is TRBV6-1; 8 bases are shared with TRBD1. The CDR3 is 17 residues long. CDR1 MNHNS and CDR2 SASEGT come from the germline V gene. V shed 0 bases and J 3 bases; nucleotides not matched to a gene: 10.

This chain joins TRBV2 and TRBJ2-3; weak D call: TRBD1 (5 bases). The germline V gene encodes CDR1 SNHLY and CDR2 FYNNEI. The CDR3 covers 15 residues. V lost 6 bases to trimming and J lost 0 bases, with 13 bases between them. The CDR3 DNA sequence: TGTGCCAGCAGCCAAGACAGTACGAGCACAGATACGCAGTATTTT. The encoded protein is CASSQDSTSTDTQYF.

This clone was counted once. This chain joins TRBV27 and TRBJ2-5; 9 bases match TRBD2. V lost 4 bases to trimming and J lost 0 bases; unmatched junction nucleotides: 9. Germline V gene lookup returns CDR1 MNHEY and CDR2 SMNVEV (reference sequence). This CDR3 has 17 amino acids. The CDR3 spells CASSSPRSGGYQETQYF. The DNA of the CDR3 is TGTGCCAGCAGTTCTCCCCGTAGCGGGGGTTACCAAGAGACCCAGTACTTC.

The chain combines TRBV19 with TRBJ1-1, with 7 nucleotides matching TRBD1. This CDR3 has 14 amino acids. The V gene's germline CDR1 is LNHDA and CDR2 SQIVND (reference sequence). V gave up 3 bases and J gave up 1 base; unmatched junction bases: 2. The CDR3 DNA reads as TGTGCCAGTAGTATCCGGACAGGGAACACTGAAGCTTTCTTT. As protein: CASSIRTGNTEAFF.